This T cell receptor (beta chain) was recovered during a study of CD8+ T cells in alopecia areata. The wider study: The study gave tofacitinib for 6 to 18 months, then 6 months off drug.

cDNA serving as the sequencing template came from extracted, reverse transcribed RNA. Profiling relied on immunoSEQ multiplex PCR, and the TCRdb table lists in-frame clones only, not all of them. The repertoire has a few hundred thousand clones, roughly two fifths of them found once; the top ten carry around 0.48%. Noted treatment: oral pan-JAK inhibitor, 5-10 mg twice daily. In regard to this clone: As yet, its antigen is unknown.

Germline lookup yields CDR1 LNHNV and CDR2 YYDKDF (reference sequence). Between the trimmed V and J ends, which lost 5 bases and 5 bases, there was a span of 13 bases. There are 13 residues in the CDR3. The study, taken as a whole, reports: Tissue-resident alphabeta T cells belonging to normal skin likewise get sequenced within scalp specimens. More clonal than normal scalp was lesional scalp, particularly alopecia totalis/universalis.

The genes are TRBV15 and TRBJ2-7; D unclear. The clonotype comes from a human donor with alopecia areata. The sample consisted of CD4+ T cells sorted from blood, taken between weeks 30 and 35, from a patient treated with tofacitinib. The CDR3 sequence: CATSGPVAHEQYF. CDR3 nucleotides: TGTGCCACCAGCGGGCCAGTGGCCCACGAGCAGTACTTC.